This T cell receptor (beta chain) was observed in a study of blood T cell repertoires in COVID-19. Whole-study context: Acute and convalescent COVID-19 samples came from the United States, Italy and Spain. T cells, B-cell-depleted T cells, or PBMCs provided the cDNA or gDNA that served as material.

In the original processing: How many nucleated cells were present was estimated from reference gene primer amplification. Measured with immunoSEQ multiplex PCR; TCRdb has only the in-frame clones, and not every one. The D gene and trimming were derived from the DNA, and the V and J assignments and clone size from that table. The sample records about 180,000 clones, 70% to 90% being singletons. This clone came up once. This CDR3 is built from 14 residues. Germline-derived CDR1 and CDR2 are SNHLY and FYNNEI. The V end lost 7 bases, the J end lost 4 bases, and 14 bases lay between the germline ends. The sample consisted of peripheral blood. V usage is TRBV2 and J usage is TRBJ2-1; perhaps TRBD2 as D (6 bases). This receptor was obtained from a man in his fifties with active or convalescent COVID-19. As DNA, the CDR3 is TGTGCCAGCACCTTGGACGGGGGATACAATGAGCAGTTCTTC. Amino acid sequence: CASTLDGGYNEQFF. Using reference TRBV2 and TRBJ2-1 for the parts outside the CDR3, the full variable domain is EPEVTQTPSHQVTQMGQEVILRCVPISNHLYFYWYRQILGQKVEFLVSFYNNEISEKSEIFDDQFSVERPDGSNFTLKIRSTKLEDSAMYFCASTLDGGYNEQFFGPGTRLTVL.